The 29 T cell receptor beta chains reported below all come from one sample, sequenced in a study of diagnostic markers for celiac disease. From the reads, TCRdb lists one entry per CDR3 protein and no DNA. Its clone listing holds 7,000 to 9,500 distinct CDR3 sequences. The sequenced material came from either unsorted cells or a sorted T cell fraction (not recorded which). These receptors were taken from a human donor. This table probably holds off-target reads from a library built for another chain.

The rearrangement uses TRBV30 and TRBJ1-2. The CDR3 runs to 14 residues. Germline V CDR1 and CDR2: GTSNPN, SVGIG (reference sequence). CDR3 amino acids: CAWSIYLGGYGYTF. Looking up the rest from reference TRBV30 and TRBJ1-2 gives the full variable domain: SQTIHQWPATLVQPVGSPLSLECTVEGTSNPNLYWYRQAAGRGLQLLFYSVGIGQISSEVPQNLSASRPQDRQFILSSKKLLLSDSGFYLCAWSIYLGGYGYTFGSGTRLTVV.

The V call is TRBV7-2, the J call TRBJ2-5; with no DNA, the TCRdb D assignment of TRBD1 cannot be verified. This CDR3 is 13 amino acids long. Germline V gives CDR1 SGHTA, CDR2 FQGNSA. The CDR3 sequence is CASSFDRGETQYF. The full variable domain, in which reference TRBV7-2 and TRBJ2-5 provide the parts outside the CDR3, is GAGVSQSPSNKVTEKGKDVELRCDPISGHTALYWYRQSLGQGLEFLIYFQGNSAPDKSGLPSDRFSAERTGGSVSTLTIQRTQQEDSAVYLCASSFDRGETQYFGPGTRLLVL.

The chain employs TRBV10-3 and TRBJ2-2. The CDR3 contains 13 residues. Germline values: CDR1 ENHRY, CDR2 SYGVKD. CDR3 region: CAISQTRIGELFF.

This clonotype is called medium-sized based on its frequency. The chain uses TRBV10-3 and TRBJ2-6; without DNA, the TCRdb call of TRBD1 cannot be checked. The CDR3 is made up of 18 amino acids. CDR1 ENHRY and CDR2 SYGVKD come from the germline V gene. This CDR3 reads CAISDRGRGSSGANVLTF.

The V gene is TRBV18, the J gene TRBJ1-3; TCRdb lists TRBD1, though no DNA is available to test this call. The length of the CDR3 is 15 residues. Looked up from germline, CDR1 is KGHSH and CDR2 is LQKENI. The CDR3 reads CASSPGQGTRNTIYF. Drawing the rest from reference TRBV18 and TRBJ1-3, the complete variable domain is NAGVMQNPRHLVRRRGQEARLRCSPMKGHSHVYWYRQLPEEGLKFMVYLQKENIIDESGMPKERFSAEFPKEGPSILRIQQVVRGDSAAYFCASSPGQGTRNTIYFGEGSWLTVV.

The V gene is TRBV6-5, the J gene TRBJ2-3. Germline V CDR1 and CDR2: MNHEY, SVGAGI. The CDR3 extends over 16 amino acids. CDR3 sequence: CASSYRRGISTDTQYF.

V usage is TRBV20-1 and J usage is TRBJ2-7; TCRdb gives TRBD2 as the D gene, but with no DNA this cannot be confirmed. Germline V gene data show CDR1 as DFQATT and CDR2 as SNEGSKA (reference sequence). The CDR3 has 16 residues. The CDR3 loop reads CSATEAWTSGTYEQYF.

This clonotype is deemed medium-sized by its frequency. This rearrangement joins TRBV4-3 to TRBJ1-5; TCRdb indicates TRBD1, and absent DNA this call remains unverified. Germline loops: CDR1 LGHNA, CDR2 YSLEER. CDR3 length: 15 amino acids. The CDR3 loop is CASSQDWGLGQPQHF.

This clonotype counts as medium-sized by frequency. The chain uses TRBV4-3 and TRBJ2-1; as DNA is missing, the TRBD1 call by TCRdb cannot be tested. CDR1 LGHNA and CDR2 YSLEER come from the germline V gene. This CDR3 spans 15 amino acids. CDR3 protein: CASSQKGGAYNEQFF.

This clonotype is medium-sized by frequency. J is TRBJ1-5 and V is TRBV5-6; TCRdb outputs TRBD1, but without DNA this stays unchecked. Germline values: CDR1 SGHDT, CDR2 YYEEEE. The CDR3 totals 15 residues. The CDR3 spells CASSHYRASNQPQHF.

This chain links TRBV5-5 with TRBJ2-2; the TRBD1 assignment by TCRdb is unverifiable without DNA. From germline, CDR1 is SGHKS and CDR2 YYEKEE (reference sequence). The CDR3 is 17 residues long. The CDR3 loop is CASSLLSRGSTTGELFF.

This clonotype ranks as medium-sized (0.01 to 0.1%) in terms of frequency. The V call is TRBV7-2, the J call TRBJ2-7; the D call from TCRdb, TRBD1, cannot be confirmed without DNA. Per germline, CDR1 SGHTA and CDR2 FQGNSA. The CDR3 sequence is 14 residues long. CDR3 region: CASSSMGQGSEQYF.

This chain joins TRBV27 and TRBJ2-3; TCRdb gives TRBD2 as the D gene, but with no DNA this cannot be confirmed. Germline assignment: CDR1 MNHEY and CDR2 SMNVEV (reference sequence). This CDR3 is built from 13 residues. The CDR3 here is CASSPPSPDTQYF.

This clonotype is called large based on its frequency. This chain joins TRBV20-1 and TRBJ2-5. CDR3 length: 11 residues. Germline V gene lookup returns CDR1 DFQATT and CDR2 SNEGSKA (reference sequence). CDR3: CSAGSQETQYF.

The V call is TRBV6-6, the J call TRBJ2-1. CDR3 length: 15 amino acids. Germline V gene lookup returns CDR1 MNHNY and CDR2 SVGAGI (reference sequence). Here the CDR3 reads CASSLDGSSYNEQFF.

The chain links TRBV7-8 to TRBJ2-1. Germline CDR1 reads SGHVS; CDR2 reads FQNEAQ. CDR3 length: 13 amino acids. This CDR3 is CASSLASWNEQFF.

The chain employs TRBV15 and TRBJ1-2. Per germline, CDR1 LNHNV and CDR2 YYDKDF (reference sequence). This CDR3 comprises 15 residues. Here the CDR3 reads CATSRDTSANYGYTF.

The chain combines TRBV6-4 with TRBJ2-3. This CDR3 region has 13 residues. Germline-derived CDR1 and CDR2 are MRHNA and SNTAGT. CDR3 sequence reads: CASSVEGTDTQYF.

The chain recombines TRBV30 with TRBJ2-1; TCRdb's D call of TRBD2 is untestable without DNA. Germline V gene lookup returns CDR1 GTSNPN and CDR2 SVGIG (reference sequence). CDR3 length: 17 amino acids. The CDR3 reads CAWTKPRGLAGRNEQFF.

This chain joins TRBV5-1 and TRBJ2-1; the D gene TCRdb calls, TRBD1, cannot be checked with no DNA. Germline assignment: CDR1 SGHRS and CDR2 YFSETQ. This CDR3 has 15 amino acids. The CDR3 reads CASSLNGAYWDEQFF.

Measured by frequency, this clonotype is medium-sized. This chain connects TRBV4-2 to TRBJ2-3; the TCRdb call, TRBD1, lacks DNA for checking. CDR1 and CDR2 from the germline V gene are LGHNA and YNFKEQ. The CDR3 loop spans 18 amino acids. This chain's CDR3 is CASSRVWGGGRGTDTQYF.

V usage is TRBV29-1 and J usage is TRBJ2-1. Per the germline V gene, CDR1 is SQVTM and CDR2 is ANQGSEA. This CDR3 has 13 amino acids. The CDR3 protein is CSVRRTSYNEQFF.

This chain joins TRBV5-4 and TRBJ2-5. The CDR3 is 12 residues long. Looked up from germline, CDR1 is SGHNT and CDR2 is YYREEE (reference sequence). The CDR3 protein is CASSFMGETQYF.

V is TRBV5-1 and J is TRBJ2-1; as DNA is missing, the TRBD1 call by TCRdb cannot be tested. Germline V gene sequence: CDR1 SGHRS, CDR2 YFSETQ. The CDR3 spans 14 residues. CDR3 in amino acids: CASSLTGEDNEQFF.

The V and J genes are TRBV18 and TRBJ1-1. The CDR3 covers 16 residues. Germline assignment: CDR1 KGHSH and CDR2 LQKENI. CDR3 loop: CASSPPGGGGYTEAFF.

This rearrangement joins TRBV2 to TRBJ1-1; TCRdb's assignment of TRBD1 cannot be checked, as there is no DNA. The CDR3 runs 15 residues. Per germline, CDR1 SNHLY and CDR2 FYNNEI. CDR3 loop: CASNRQGAEYTEAFF.

The chain links TRBV6-1 to TRBJ1-1; TCRdb designates TRBD1, a call that cannot be tested without DNA. The CDR3 totals 16 residues. Germline CDR1 MNHNS, CDR2 SASEGT. CDR3 region: CASTPPLGRRNTEAFF.

The rearrangement links TRBV30 to TRBJ1-2. Germline lookup yields CDR1 GTSNPN and CDR2 SVGIG (reference sequence). The CDR3 consists of 12 residues. The CDR3 sequence is CAWGEGYYGYTF.

V is TRBV29-1 and J is TRBJ2-1; TCRdb reports TRBD2, a call that lacks DNA to check it against. CDR1 SQVTM and CDR2 ANQGSEA come from the germline V gene. The CDR3 spans 12 residues. The CDR3 reads CSAAGVGNEQFF.